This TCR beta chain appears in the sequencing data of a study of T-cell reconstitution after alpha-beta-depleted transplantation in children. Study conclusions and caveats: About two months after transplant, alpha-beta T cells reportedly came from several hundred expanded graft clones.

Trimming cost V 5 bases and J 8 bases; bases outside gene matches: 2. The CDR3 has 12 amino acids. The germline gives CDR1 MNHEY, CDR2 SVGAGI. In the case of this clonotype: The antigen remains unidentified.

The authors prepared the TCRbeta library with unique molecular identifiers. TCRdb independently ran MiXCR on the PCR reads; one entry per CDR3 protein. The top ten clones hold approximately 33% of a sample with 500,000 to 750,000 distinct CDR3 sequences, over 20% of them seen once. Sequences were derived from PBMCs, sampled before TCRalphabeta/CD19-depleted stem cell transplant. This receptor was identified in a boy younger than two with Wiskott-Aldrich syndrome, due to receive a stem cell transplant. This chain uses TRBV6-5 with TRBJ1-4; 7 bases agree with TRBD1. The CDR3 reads CASSNRGEKLFF. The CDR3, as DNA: TGTGCCAGCAGTAACAGGGGCGAAAAACTGTTTTTT.